These 21 T cell receptor beta chains originate from one sample sequenced in a study of response to subunit inactivated influenza vaccine (dated by TCRdb to 2016 to 2019). Preparation of the library involved RT-PCR. The data were produced on an Illumina HiSeq 2500. TCRdb trimmed the raw reads at Q25, called clones with MiXCR and kept productive beta chains. Under each unique CDR3 protein, matching rows form one entry showing the most common genes and DNA. Recorded for this sample are hundreds of thousands of distinct CDR3 sequences; 18% of them occurred a single time. Jointly, the top ten make up 11% of the sample. The sample in question was PBMCs from blood, obtained more than 4 days after vaccination. The source is a man between 45 and 60 years old who received an inactivated influenza vaccine. Donor details come from another sample of the same person, matched by shared clones.

This clonotype was picked up many times. The chain couples TRBV7-9 to TRBJ2-7, with D tentatively TRBD1 (5 bases). The CDR3 runs 14 residues. The germline V gene has CDR1 SEHNR and CDR2 FQNEAQ (reference sequence). V lost 1 base to trimming and J lost 2 bases, with 9 bases between them. In DNA form, the CDR3 reads TGTGCCAGCAGCTTAGAACAAGGGGCCTACGAGCAGTACTTC. Protein product: CASSLEQGAYEQYF.

This clonotype was counted between two and nine times. V and J are TRBV12-3 or TRBV12-4 and TRBJ1-6; possibly TRBD1 for D (6 bases). The CDR3 runs to 14 residues. V dropped 11 bases and J dropped 6 bases, with 17 bases sitting between them. CDR3 sequence (DNA): TGTGCCTGTGCACAGGGAACTAGTAATTCACCCCTCCACTTT. Protein product: CACAQGTSNSPLHF.

Remarks on this clonotype: At one of its ends the junction is not consistent with the germline gene, which may arise from a read error. J is TRBJ1-2 and V is TRBV6-2 or TRBV6-3; D is unclear. Germline-derived CDR1 and CDR2 are MNHEY and SVGEGT. The length of the CDR3 is 13 residues. The CDR3 sequence is CASGLSGSYGYIF. In nucleotides, the CDR3 is TGTGCCAGCGGTTTATCCGGCAGCTATGGCTACATCTTC.

This chain uses TRBV6-2 or TRBV6-3 with TRBJ2-7, with 8 bases that match TRBD1. V trimming: 0 bases; J trimming: 3 bases; junction bases outside the gene matches: 4. Germline CDR1 MNHEY, CDR2 SVGEGT. The CDR3 sequence is 15 residues long. CDR3: CASSYSGTGLYEQYF. The DNA of the CDR3 is TGTGCCAGCAGTTACTCCGGGACAGGACTCTACGAGCAGTACTTC.

Only a few counts were recorded for this clonotype. J is TRBJ2-5 and V is TRBV4-2; D unresolved. There are 14 residues in the CDR3. Trimming removed 2 bases from V and 4 bases from J, with 11 bases in between. The germline CDR1 and CDR2 sequences are LGHNA and YNFKEQ. The CDR3 sequence is CASSQNPPVETQYF. In DNA, the CDR3 is TGTGCCAGCAGCCAAAACCCACCTGTAGAGACCCAGTACTTC.

There are a few counts of this clonotype. This chain uses TRBV25-1 with TRBJ2-1; 12 nucleotides line up with TRBD2. CDR1 is MGHDK, CDR2 SYGVNS, per germline. This CDR3 has 15 amino acids. V gave up 6 bases and J gave up 7 bases; unmatched junction bases: 7. The CDR3 protein is CASSNGLAGLNEQFF. In DNA form, the CDR3 reads TGTGCCAGCAGCAACGGACTAGCGGGACTTAATGAGCAGTTCTTC. Variable domain in full (rest from reference TRBV25-1 and TRBJ2-1): EADIYQTPRYLVIGTGKKITLECSQTMGHDKMYWYQQDPGMELHLIHYSYGVNSTEKGDLSSESTVSRIRTEHFPLTLESARPSHTSQYLCASSNGLAGLNEQFFGPGTRLTVL.

This sequence joins TRBV15 and TRBJ2-7; 7 nucleotides line up with TRBD2. CDR1 is LNHNV and CDR2 is YYDKDF in the germline V gene (reference sequence). The CDR3 is made up of 15 amino acids. The V and J ends lost 0 bases and 4 bases, in that order; junction bases with no gene match: 6. The CDR3 sequence is CATSREAGSGYEQYF. The CDR3 region has the DNA TGTGCCACCAGCAGAGAAGCGGGGAGTGGTTACGAGCAGTACTTC.

Ten or more counts support this clonotype. The CDR3 reads CASSQEVGLNTEAFF. CDR3 sequence (DNA): TGCGCCAGCAGCCAAGAAGTAGGTCTGAACACTGAAGCTTTCTTT. The chain employs TRBV4-1 and TRBJ1-1; unclear D gene. Germline CDR1 and CDR2: MGHRA and YSYEKL. CDR3 length: 15 residues. Trimming took off 0 bases at V and 0 bases at J, with 8 bases between the two ends.

The genes are TRBV10-3 and TRBJ1-2; D gene uncertain. This CDR3 region has 16 residues. Trimming cost V 8 bases and J 0 bases, with 19 bases left between them. In germline, CDR1 is ENHRY, CDR2 SYGVKD. The CDR3 loop is CAIERREDPTNYGYTF. CDR3 sequence (DNA): TGTGCCATCGAAAGAAGGGAGGACCCGACTAACTATGGCTACACCTTC.

The gene calls are TRBV20-1 and TRBJ2-7, with D perhaps matching TRBD1 or TRBD2 (6 bases each). V was cut by 6 bases and J by 2 bases, with 14 bases left in between. The germline CDR1 and CDR2 sequences are DFQATT and SNEGSKA (reference sequence). CDR3 size: 13 residues. CDR3 amino acids: CSAPRGAAYEQYF. The CDR3 DNA sequence: TGCAGTGCCCCGAGGGGGGCCGCCTACGAGCAGTACTTC.

This clonotype was detected only a few times. The chain recombines TRBV30 with TRBJ2-5; the match to TRBD2 covers 11 bases. The ends lost 6 bases at V and 3 bases at J; junction bases unmatched: 6. The CDR3 contains 14 residues. Looked up from germline, CDR1 is GTSNPN and CDR2 is SVGIG (reference sequence). CDR3 sequence: CACSSGGAEETQYF. The CDR3 region has the DNA TGTGCCTGTAGTAGCGGGGGGGCCGAAGAGACCCAGTACTTC.

This sequence joins TRBV20-1 and TRBJ2-1; TRBD2 matches at 7 bases. Per germline, CDR1 DFQATT and CDR2 SNEGSKA (reference sequence). The J segment lost 0 bases and the V segment lost 3 bases, leaving 5 bases of the junction unmatched. This CDR3 comprises 15 residues. CDR3: CSARERGYSYNEQFF. CDR3 nucleotide sequence: TGCAGTGCTAGGGAGCGGGGCTACTCCTACAATGAGCAGTTCTTC.

The chain is built from TRBV24-1 and TRBJ2-2; D not resolved. The CDR3 loop spans 14 amino acids. Trimming took 3 bases from V and 3 from J, leaving 7 bases between them. CDR1 and CDR2 from the germline V gene are KGHDR and SFDVKD. The CDR3 nucleotides read TGTGCCACCAGTGATAAGCTATACACCGGGGAGCTGTTTTTT. Translating gives CATSDKLYTGELFF.

This chain links TRBV28 with TRBJ2-3, with TRBD1 identical over 9 bases. V was pared by 1 base and J by 6 bases, with 8 bases of the junction left unmatched. CDR3 size: 16 residues. Germline V gene data show CDR1 as MDHEN and CDR2 as SYDVKM. In nucleotides, the CDR3 is TGTGCCAGCAGTTTATATTCGGGACAGGGTTACGATACGCAGTATTTT. This codes for CASSLYSGQGYDTQYF.

The J gene is TRBJ2-2, the V gene TRBV7-2; 7 positions agree with TRBD2. The length of the CDR3 is 16 residues. Germline trimming cut 5 bases from V and 4 bases from J; bases unmatched to any gene: 10. Germline CDR1 is SGHTA and CDR2 is FQGNSA. The CDR3 sequence: CASSIHSSGTTGELFF. The CDR3 nucleotides read TGTGCCAGCAGCATCCATTCTAGCGGAACCACCGGGGAGCTGTTTTTT.

The gene calls are TRBV27 and TRBJ2-1, with TRBD2 matching 7 bases. Germline lookup yields CDR1 MNHEY and CDR2 SMNVEV (reference sequence). The CDR3 is 16 residues long. V lost 4 bases and J lost 5; bases outside the gene matches: 11. The CDR3, as DNA: TGTGCCAGCAGTTCATTCTCGGGACTAAAGAACAATGAGCAGTTCTTC. The encoded protein is CASSSFSGLKNNEQFF.

The CDR3 nucleotides read TGCGCCAGCAGCTTTGACTCCCAATCCTACGAGCAGTACTTC. It yields the protein CASSFDSQSYEQYF. The rearrangement links TRBV5-1 to TRBJ2-7, with D unresolved. The CDR3 spans 14 residues. The germline CDR1 and CDR2 sequences are SGHRS and YFSETQ. V dropped 2 bases and J dropped 1 base, with 10 bases sitting between them.

In its sample, this clonotype was seen many times. The rearrangement joins TRBV20-1 to TRBJ2-5; D call uncertain. The CDR3 spans 11 residues. V dropped 3 bases and J dropped 5 bases, with 7 bases sitting between them. Germline V gene data show CDR1 as DFQATT and CDR2 as SNEGSKA (reference sequence). CDR3 sequence reads: CSARARETQYF. In nucleotides, the CDR3 is TGCAGTGCTAGGGCCAGGGAGACCCAGTACTTC.

This chain connects TRBV7-8 to TRBJ2-2; 9 nucleotides align to TRBD1. The CDR3 is made up of 14 amino acids. Germline assignment: CDR1 SGHVS and CDR2 FQNEAQ. The V gene end was trimmed by 7 bases and the J gene end by 5 bases; junction bases not matched to a gene: 5. This chain's CDR3 is CASKTGGVTGELFF. The DNA of the CDR3 is TGTGCCAGCAAAACAGGGGGCGTAACCGGGGAGCTGTTTTTT.

The V gene is TRBV18, the J gene TRBJ2-1, with 16 bases identical to TRBD2. Germline values: CDR1 KGHSH, CDR2 LQKENI. Trimming took 7 bases from V and 9 from J; bases not matched to a gene: 21. The CDR3 runs to 20 residues. CDR3: CASLPLQTVGLAGGPSEQFF. CDR3 in DNA: TGTGCCAGCTTACCCCTACAGACAGTGGGACTAGCGGGAGGGCCCTCTGAGCAGTTCTTC.

J is TRBJ2-3 and V is TRBV7-6; D is perhaps TRBD2 (5 bases). The CDR3 extends over 15 amino acids. Germline loops: CDR1 SGHVS, CDR2 FNYEAQ. The V gene lost 5 bases and the J gene lost 0 bases, with 12 bases spanning the gap. The CDR3 is CASSAYGVSTDTQYF. For the CDR3, the DNA is TGTGCCAGCAGCGCCTACGGGGTTAGCACAGATACGCAGTATTTT.